This TCR beta chain was captured by sequencing in a study of T cells after yellow fever vaccination. On this clonotype: Antigen unknown.

Template switching by 5'RACE produced TCR cDNA, adding a universal primer site and UMIs. Via MiXCR, TCRdb re-called the 5' RACE reads, giving one row per CDR3 protein. The sample lists about 210,000 distinct CDR3 sequences, about 3% occurring once. Germline V CDR1 and CDR2: SGHRS, YFSETQ. CDR3 length: 14 residues. The germline V and J ends were trimmed by 0 bases and 1 base, with 5 bases remaining between them. The study's findings and limits: It was a small share of clonotypes that appeared in both CD4 and CD8 compartments. Compared with primary, the secondary response was weaker and peaked at day 5, not 15. At under 98% for CD4 and 75% to 90% for CD8, most primary-vaccination clones showed up again after the booster.

The rearrangement joins TRBV5-1 to TRBJ2-1; D is unclear. The specimen comprised CD4+ T cells sorted from PBMCs, sampled 10 days after the yellow fever booster vaccination. The receptor comes from a man aged 18 to 35 who received the YFV17D yellow fever vaccine. The CDR3 loop reads CASSLEQSYNEQFF. CDR3 in DNA: TGCGCCAGCAGCTTGGAACAGTCCTACAATGAGCAGTTCTTC. The variable domain in full, completed from reference TRBV5-1 and TRBJ2-1, reads KAGVTQTPRYLIKTRGQQVTLSCSPISGHRSVSWYQQTPGQGLQFLFEYFSETQRNKGNFPGRFSGRQFSNSRSEMNVSTLELGDSALYLCASSLEQSYNEQFFGPGTRLTVL.